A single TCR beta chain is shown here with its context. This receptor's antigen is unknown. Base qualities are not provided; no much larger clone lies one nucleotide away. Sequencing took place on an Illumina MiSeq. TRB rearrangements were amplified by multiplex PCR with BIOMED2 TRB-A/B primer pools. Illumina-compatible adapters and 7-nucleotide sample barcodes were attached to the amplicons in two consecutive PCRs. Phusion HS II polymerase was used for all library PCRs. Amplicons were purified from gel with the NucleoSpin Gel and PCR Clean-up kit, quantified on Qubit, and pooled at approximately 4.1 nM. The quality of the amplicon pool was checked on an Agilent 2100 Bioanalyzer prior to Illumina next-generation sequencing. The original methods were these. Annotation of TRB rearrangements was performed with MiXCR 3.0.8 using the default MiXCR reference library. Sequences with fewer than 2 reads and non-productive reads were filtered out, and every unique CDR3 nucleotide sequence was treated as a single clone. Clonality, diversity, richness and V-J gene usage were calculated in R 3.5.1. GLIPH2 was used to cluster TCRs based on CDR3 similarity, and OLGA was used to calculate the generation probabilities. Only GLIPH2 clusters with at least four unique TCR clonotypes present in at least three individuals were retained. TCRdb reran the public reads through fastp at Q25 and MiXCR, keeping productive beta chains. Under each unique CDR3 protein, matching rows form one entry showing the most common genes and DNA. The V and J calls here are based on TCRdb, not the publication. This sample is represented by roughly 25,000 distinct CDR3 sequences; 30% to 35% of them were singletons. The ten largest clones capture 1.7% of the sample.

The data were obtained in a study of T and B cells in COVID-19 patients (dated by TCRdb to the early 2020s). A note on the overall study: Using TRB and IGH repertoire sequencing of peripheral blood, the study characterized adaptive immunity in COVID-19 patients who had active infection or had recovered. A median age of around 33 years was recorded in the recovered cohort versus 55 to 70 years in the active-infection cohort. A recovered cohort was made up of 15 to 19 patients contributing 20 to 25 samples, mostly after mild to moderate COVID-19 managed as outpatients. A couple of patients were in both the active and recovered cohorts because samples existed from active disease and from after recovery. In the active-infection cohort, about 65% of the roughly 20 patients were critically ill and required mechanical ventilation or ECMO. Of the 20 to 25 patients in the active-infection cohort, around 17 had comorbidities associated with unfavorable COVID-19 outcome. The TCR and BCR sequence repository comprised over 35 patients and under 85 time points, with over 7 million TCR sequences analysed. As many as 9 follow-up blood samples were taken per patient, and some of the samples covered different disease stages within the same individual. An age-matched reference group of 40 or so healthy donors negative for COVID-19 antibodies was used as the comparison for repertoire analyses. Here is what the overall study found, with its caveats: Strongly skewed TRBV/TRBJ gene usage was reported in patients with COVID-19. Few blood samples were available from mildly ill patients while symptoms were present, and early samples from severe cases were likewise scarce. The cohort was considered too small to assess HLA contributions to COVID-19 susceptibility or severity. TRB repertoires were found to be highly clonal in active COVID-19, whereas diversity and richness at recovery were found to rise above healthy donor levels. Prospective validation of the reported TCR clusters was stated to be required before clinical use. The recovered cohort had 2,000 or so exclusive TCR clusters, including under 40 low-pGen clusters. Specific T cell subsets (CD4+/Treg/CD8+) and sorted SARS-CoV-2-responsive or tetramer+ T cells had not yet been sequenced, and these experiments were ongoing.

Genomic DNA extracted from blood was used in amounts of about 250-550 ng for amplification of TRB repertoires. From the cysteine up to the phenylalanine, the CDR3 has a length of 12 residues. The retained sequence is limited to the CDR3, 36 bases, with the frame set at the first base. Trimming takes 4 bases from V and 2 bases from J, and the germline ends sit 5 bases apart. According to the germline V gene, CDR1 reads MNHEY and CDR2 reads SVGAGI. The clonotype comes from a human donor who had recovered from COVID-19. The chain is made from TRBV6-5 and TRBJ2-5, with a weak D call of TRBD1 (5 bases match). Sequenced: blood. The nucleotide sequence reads TGTGCCAGCAGTTCAGGGCAAGAGACCCAGTACTTC. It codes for CASSSGQETQYF.